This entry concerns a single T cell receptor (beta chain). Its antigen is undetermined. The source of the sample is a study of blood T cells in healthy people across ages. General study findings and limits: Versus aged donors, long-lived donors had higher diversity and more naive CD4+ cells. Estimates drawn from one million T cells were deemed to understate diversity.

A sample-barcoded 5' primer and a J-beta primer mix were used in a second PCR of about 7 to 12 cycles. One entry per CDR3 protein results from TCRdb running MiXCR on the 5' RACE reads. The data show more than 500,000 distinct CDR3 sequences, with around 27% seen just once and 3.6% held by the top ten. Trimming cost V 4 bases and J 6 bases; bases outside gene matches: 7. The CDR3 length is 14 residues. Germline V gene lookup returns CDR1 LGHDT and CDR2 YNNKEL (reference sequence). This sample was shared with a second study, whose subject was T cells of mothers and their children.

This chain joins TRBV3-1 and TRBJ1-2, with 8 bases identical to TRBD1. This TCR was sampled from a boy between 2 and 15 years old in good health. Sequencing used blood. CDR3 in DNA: TGTGCCAGCAGCCTAACGGACAGGGATGATGGCTACACCTTC. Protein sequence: CASSLTDRDDGYTF.